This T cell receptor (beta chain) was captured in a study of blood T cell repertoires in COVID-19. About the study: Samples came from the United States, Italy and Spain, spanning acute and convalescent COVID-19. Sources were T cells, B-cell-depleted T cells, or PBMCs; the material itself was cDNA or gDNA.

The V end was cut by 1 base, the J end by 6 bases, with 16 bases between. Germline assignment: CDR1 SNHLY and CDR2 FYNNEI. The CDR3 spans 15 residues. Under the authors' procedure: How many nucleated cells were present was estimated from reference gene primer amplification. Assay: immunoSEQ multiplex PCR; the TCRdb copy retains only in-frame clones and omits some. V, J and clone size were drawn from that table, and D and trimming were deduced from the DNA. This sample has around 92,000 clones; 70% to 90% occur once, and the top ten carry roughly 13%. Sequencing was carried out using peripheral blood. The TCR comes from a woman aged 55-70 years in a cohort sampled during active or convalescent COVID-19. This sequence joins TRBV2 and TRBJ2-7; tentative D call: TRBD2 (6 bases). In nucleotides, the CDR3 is TGTGCCAGCAGTGAAGGACTAGTACTCAAAGCCGAGCAGTACTTC. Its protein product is CASSEGLVLKAEQYF.